This TCR beta chain emerged from a study of CD8 T cells in ankylosing spondylitis. Making use of molecular barcodes, quantitative 5'-RACE generated TCR beta libraries. TCRdb used MiXCR to reprocess the 5' RACE reads, holding one entry per CDR3 protein. Among approximately 300,000 distinct CDR3 sequences listed, more than 20% were seen once. About this clonotype itself: Its target is not known.

Study-wide findings and caveats: As reported, disease-linked clones showed significant enrichment in matched ankylosing spondylitis synovial fluid. The authors found the disease-linked clones to be CD8+ and relatively rare in peripheral blood. Seemingly characteristic of ankylosing spondylitis blood was a TCR beta motif consisting of several highly homologous variants.

Trimming removed 3 bases from V and 2 bases from J, with 17 bases in between. CDR3 length: 17 amino acids. The V call is TRBV12-3 or TRBV12-4, the J call TRBJ1-3; D ambiguous. Sequencing was carried out using blood, either unsorted or a sorted T cell fraction (not recorded which). This receptor was obtained from a female donor with ankylosing spondylitis or in good health (not recorded which). The CDR3 sequence: CASSFSSGRHTGNTIYF. The CDR3 region has the DNA TGTGCCAGCAGTTTTAGTTCCGGCAGGCACACTGGAAACACCATATATTTT.